The rows below give T cell receptor beta chains drawn from one sample of a study of blood T cell repertoires in COVID-19. Sequenced by immunoSEQ multiplex PCR; TCRdb stores in-frame clones only, minus some. The sample lists approximately 300,000 clones, more than 85% occurring once. Sequencing was done on a sample of peripheral blood. The receptors here all came from a man aged 35 to 55 with acute or convalescent COVID-19. CDR3s include the opening cysteine and the closing phenylalanine or tryptophan. A D gene is named only where the DNA matches it firmly.

D	V	CDR3
TRBD2	TRBV5-1	CASTSGGAADTQYF
NA	TRBV7-8	CASSGSAGHGETQYF
TRBD2	TRBV11-3	CASSLLAGGPSEQFF
NA	TRBV2	CAGDQVLGRLLNTEAFF
NA	TRBV7-2	CASSPDSKTSYEQYF
NA	TRBV2	CASNLGGAAGELFF
NA	TRBV5-6	CASSLLQDEKLFF
TRBD2	TRBV29-1	CSVGGAFINEQFF
NA	TRBV5-1	CASSWNEGNTGELFF
NA	TRBV5-5	CASSLGATATYEQYF
NA	TRBV2	CASSVGVINQPQHF
NA	TRBV24-1	CATSDPGVSQPQHF
TRBD1	TRBV15	CATSRGDRGSTDTQYF
NA	TRBV19	CASGGLNTGELFF
NA	TRBV11-3	CASSLRWGDEAFF
TRBD1	TRBV7-3	CASSLGTGEFSGANVLTF
TRBD1	TRBV5-1	CASSRTGDNSPLHF
NA	TRBV29-1	CSVARHGSEKLFF
TRBD1	TRBV7-2	CASSPRTGRTNEKLFF
TRBD1	TRBV27	CASSLGGRGSPLHF
NA	TRBV28	CASSLSFTGSGKLFF
NA	TRBV29-1	CSVDTGTTSSYEQYF
NA	TRBV2	CASSTTGRGEKLFF